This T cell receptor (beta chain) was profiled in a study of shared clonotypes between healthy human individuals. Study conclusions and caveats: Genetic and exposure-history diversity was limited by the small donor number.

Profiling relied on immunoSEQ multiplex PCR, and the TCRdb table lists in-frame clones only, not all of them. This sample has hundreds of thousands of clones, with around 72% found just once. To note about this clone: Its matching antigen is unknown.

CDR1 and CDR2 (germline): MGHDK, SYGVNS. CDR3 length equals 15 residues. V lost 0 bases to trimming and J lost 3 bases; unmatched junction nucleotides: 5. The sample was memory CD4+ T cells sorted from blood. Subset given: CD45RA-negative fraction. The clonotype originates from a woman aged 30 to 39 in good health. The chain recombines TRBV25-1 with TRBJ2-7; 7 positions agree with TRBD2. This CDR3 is CASSEYEGGRYEQYF. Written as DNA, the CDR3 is TGTGCCAGCAGTGAATATGAGGGAGGGCGCTACGAGCAGTACTTC.